Listed here are 25 T cell receptor beta chains from one sample, sequenced in a study of Graves' ophthalmopathy and Graves' hyperthyroidism. Investigators amplified TCR beta CDR3 regions from RNA transcripts. Second-round multiplex PCR followed a first-round RT-PCR using HTBI primers. TCRdb reprocessed the multiplex PCR reads via MiXCR and lists one record per CDR3 protein. The table has over a million distinct CDR3 sequences, roughly two fifths seen once. Input material: peripheral blood or thyroid tissue (not recorded which). The receptors derive from an adult man with Graves' hyperthyroidism.

This clonotype was counted at least ten times. The rearrangement uses TRBV4-1 and TRBJ2-5; 7 bases match TRBD2. CDR3 length: 15 residues. Germline V gene data show CDR1 as MGHRA and CDR2 as YSYEKL. J gave up 2 bases and V 1 base, and 4 bases lay outside the gene matches. The CDR3 DNA sequence: TGCGCCAGCAGCCAAGGGCTAGCGGCACAAGAGACCCAGTACTTC. This gives the protein CASSQGLAAQETQYF.

The V gene is TRBV7-2, the J gene TRBJ2-7, with no clear D. V lost 6 bases, J lost 2 bases, and 17 bases lay in between. Germline V gives CDR1 SGHTA, CDR2 FQGNSA. CDR3 length: 15 amino acids. The CDR3 nucleotides are TGTGCCAGCAGTTACGCCCCCCTAGGAACCTACGAGCAGTACTTC. As protein: CASSYAPLGTYEQYF.

The chain recombines TRBV10-3 with TRBJ1-2, with a weak D call TRBD1 (5 bases). The ends were cut back, 8 bases at V and 8 bases at J, with 21 bases in the middle. Germline V CDR1 and CDR2: ENHRY, SYGVKD. The CDR3 is 14 residues long. The CDR3 nucleotides read TGTGCCATCCAAAGGGGCGGGGAGCTGTGGGGCTACACCTTC. Translation: CAIQRGGELWGYTF.

This clonotype occurred many times. The rearrangement links TRBV25-1 to TRBJ1-6; D gene unclear. Germline V gene data show CDR1 as MGHDK and CDR2 as SYGVNS. CDR3 length: 14 amino acids. V was shortened by 4 bases and J by 7 bases, with 11 bases between the two germline ends. DNA of the CDR3: TGTGCCAGCAGTGCACAAATGGGGAATTCACCCCTCCACTTT. The encoded protein is CASSAQMGNSPLHF. Looking up the rest from reference TRBV25-1 and TRBJ1-6 gives the full variable domain: EADIYQTPRYLVIGTGKKITLECSQTMGHDKMYWYQQDPGMELHLIHYSYGVNSTEKGDLSSESTVSRIRTEHFPLTLESARPSHTSQYLCASSAQMGNSPLHFGNGTRLTVT.

This chain connects TRBV15 to TRBJ2-5; D remains ambiguous. V lost 3 bases and J 2 bases, leaving 16 bases between the germline ends. Germline V gene lookup returns CDR1 LNHNV and CDR2 YYDKDF (reference sequence). The CDR3 length is 16 residues. CDR3 nucleotide sequence: TGTGCCACCAGCAGCTTGGGTATAACGGAACAAGAGACCCAGTACTTC. This encodes CATSSLGITEQETQYF.

There are a few counts of this clonotype. The chain has TRBV2 and TRBJ1-1; 7 positions match TRBD1. Germline CDR1 and CDR2: SNHLY and FYNNEI. V lost 8 bases and J lost 2; bases outside the gene matches: 5. The CDR3 loop spans 13 amino acids. CDR3 residues: CASDREVNTEAFF. The CDR3 DNA reads TGTGCCAGCGACAGGGAAGTAAACACTGAAGCTTTCTTT.

This clonotype came up many times. The J gene is TRBJ2-5, the V gene TRBV11-2; D is undetermined. Trimming left V 2 bases short and J 1 base short, with 5 bases between. CDR1 and CDR2 from the germline V gene are SGHAT and FQNNGV. The length of the CDR3 is 13 residues. The CDR3: CASSLLIQETQYF. The CDR3 nucleotides read TGTGCCAGCAGCTTATTGATCCAAGAGACCCAGTACTTC.

The chain has TRBV7-2 and TRBJ1-6; 8 positions match TRBD1. The germline CDR1 and CDR2 sequences are SGHTA and FQGNSA. V trimming: 1 base; J trimming: 9 bases; junction bases outside the gene matches: 8. This CDR3 spans 16 amino acids. The CDR3 loop reads CASSLVVDRVISPLHF. CDR3 sequence (DNA): TGTGCCAGCAGCTTAGTTGTGGACAGGGTAATTTCACCCCTCCACTTT.

In this sample, this clonotype turned up many times. The rearrangement uses TRBV10-3 and TRBJ2-7; 7 nucleotides agree with TRBD1. V trimming: 10 bases; J trimming: 3 bases; junction bases outside the gene matches: 15. Germline-derived CDR1 and CDR2 are ENHRY and SYGVKD. This CDR3 spans 15 amino acids. The CDR3 sequence is CATLNPGQSNYEQYF. The CDR3 nucleotides read TGTGCCACTCTCAACCCGGGACAGTCAAACTACGAGCAGTACTTC.

There are a few counts of this clonotype. The chain recombines TRBV4-1 with TRBJ2-2; D gene unclear. CDR1 MGHRA and CDR2 YSYEKL come from the germline V gene. CDR3 length: 15 residues. Trimming cost V 2 bases and J 2 bases, with 9 bases left between them. The CDR3 bases are TGCGCCAGCAGCCAACCCGGATTAAACACCGGGGAGCTGTTTTTT. Amino acids: CASSQPGLNTGELFF.

The rearrangement uses TRBV11-2 and TRBJ2-7; D remains unclear. CDR3 length equals 13 residues. The ends were cut back, 7 bases at V and 6 bases at J, with 16 bases in the middle. The germline V gene has CDR1 SGHAT and CDR2 FQNNGV. CDR3 residues: CASISFSSAEQYF. As DNA, the CDR3 is TGTGCCAGCATCTCCTTCTCTTCCGCCGAGCAGTACTTC. The complete variable domain, with remaining parts taken from reference TRBV11-2 and TRBJ2-7, reads EAGVAQSPRYKIIEKRQSVAFWCNPISGHATLYWYQQILGQGPKLLIQFQNNGVVDDSQLPKDRFSAERLKGVDSTLKIQPAKLEDSAVYLCASISFSSAEQYFGPGTRLTVT.

For the CDR3, the DNA is TGTGCCACCAGTGACGCGGGATCTCTGGAGACCCAGCATTTT. It yields the protein CATSDAGSLETQHF. V gene TRBV24-1 combines with J gene TRBJ1-5; D unclear. The germline CDR1 and CDR2 sequences are KGHDR and SFDVKD. Trimming took 4 bases from V and 11 from J, leaving 17 bases between them. The CDR3 has 14 residues.

The chain combines TRBV5-1 with TRBJ1-3; D not certain. The V gene's germline CDR1 is SGHRS and CDR2 YFSETQ. V was cut by 1 base and J by 5 bases, with 16 bases left in between. This CDR3 comprises 16 residues. The CDR3 is CASSLLVDLRRNTIYF. The CDR3 DNA reads as TGCGCCAGCAGCTTGTTGGTGGATTTAAGACGAAACACCATATATTTT.

This clonotype was found many times. This chain uses TRBV10-3 with TRBJ2-2, with 14 bases matching TRBD2. J gave up 1 base and V 10 bases, and 5 bases lay outside the gene matches. The CDR3 is 16 amino acids. Germline CDR1 is ENHRY and CDR2 is SYGVKD. CDR3 region: CATVGTSGRNTGELFF. DNA of the CDR3: TGTGCCACCGTTGGGACTAGCGGGAGGAACACCGGGGAGCTGTTTTTT.

This clonotype was recorded at least ten times. The chain combines TRBV14 with TRBJ2-5; no reliable D call. V was cut by 1 base and J by 4 bases, with 1 base left in between. The CDR3 covers 11 residues. Per the germline V gene, CDR1 is SGHDN and CDR2 is FVKESK. CDR3 region: CASSQVETQYF. CDR3 sequence (DNA): TGTGCCAGCAGCCAAGTAGAGACCCAGTACTTC. Together with reference TRBV14 and TRBJ2-5, the CDR3 gives the full variable domain: EAGVTQFPSHSVIEKGQTVTLRCDPISGHDNLYWYRRVMGKEIKFLLHFVKESKQDESGMPNNRFLAERTGGTYSTLKVQPAELEDSGVYFCASSQVETQYFGPGTRLLVL.

This clonotype was detected ten times or more. The CDR3 nucleotides read TGTGCCAGCAGTACCGGACAGTTCTATGGCTACACCTTC. It translates to CASSTGQFYGYTF. The rearrangement joins TRBV12-3 or TRBV12-4 to TRBJ1-2, with D tentatively TRBD1 (6 bases). The CDR3 sequence is 13 residues long. The V end was cut by 5 bases, the J end by 4 bases, with 11 bases between.

The chain carries TRBV10-3 and TRBJ2-5, with 8 bases matching TRBD1. CDR1 is ENHRY and CDR2 is SYGVKD in the germline V gene. CDR3 size: 14 residues. The V and J ends lost 5 bases and 4 bases, in that order; junction bases with no gene match: 6. Here the CDR3 reads CAISTDRGVETQYF. Written as DNA, the CDR3 is TGTGCCATCAGTACAGACAGGGGAGTAGAGACCCAGTACTTC.

This clonotype was recorded only once. The chain carries TRBV7-9 and TRBJ2-7, with 9 bases identical to TRBD2. J was trimmed by 7 bases and V by 1 base; bases with no gene match: 14. The CDR3 totals 17 residues. CDR1 and CDR2 from the germline V gene are SEHNR and FQNEAQ (reference sequence). DNA for the CDR3: TGTGCCAGCAGCTTAGAGGGTCCTAGCGGGACCTCCTTTGAGCAGTACTTC. It translates to CASSLEGPSGTSFEQYF.

The chain is built from TRBV4-1 and TRBJ2-7, with 7 bases matching TRBD1. The trim removed 0 bases at V and 7 bases at J, leaving 6 bases unmatched. From germline, CDR1 is MGHRA and CDR2 YSYEKL. The CDR3 runs 14 residues. The CDR3 is CASSQEDRRDEQYF. The CDR3 DNA reads TGCGCCAGCAGCCAAGAGGACAGGCGCGATGAGCAGTACTTC.

The rearrangement joins TRBV7-6 to TRBJ1-4, with D tentatively TRBD1 (6 bases). V was shortened by 4 bases and J by 4 bases, with 16 bases between the two germline ends. This CDR3 comprises 16 residues. Germline V lookup: CDR1 SGHVS, CDR2 FNYEAQ. The CDR3 loop is CASSSEYRADNEKLFF. In DNA form, the CDR3 reads TGTGCCAGCAGCTCCGAATACAGGGCCGATAATGAAAAACTGTTTTTT. Full variable domain (remainder filled in from reference TRBV7-6 and TRBJ1-4): GAGVSQSPRYKVTKRGQDVALRCDPISGHVSLYWYRQALGQGPEFLTYFNYEAQQDKSGLPNDRFSAERPEGSISTLTIQRTEQRDSAMYRCASSSEYRADNEKLFFGSGTQLSVL.

The chain employs TRBV7-2 and TRBJ2-5; 8 bases agree with TRBD2. This CDR3 spans 14 amino acids. J gave up 9 bases and V 4 bases, and 10 bases lay outside the gene matches. Germline lookup yields CDR1 SGHTA and CDR2 FQGNSA. As DNA, the CDR3 is TGTGCCAGCAGCTGGTCCGGGGGGGATCAGCCCCAGTACTTC. It is translated as CASSWSGGDQPQYF. Looking up the rest from reference TRBV7-2 and TRBJ2-5 gives the full variable domain: GAGVSQSPSNKVTEKGKDVELRCDPISGHTALYWYRQSLGQGLEFLIYFQGNSAPDKSGLPSDRFSAERTGGSVSTLTIQRTQQEDSAVYLCASSWSGGDQPQYFGPGTRLLVL.

The rearrangement links TRBV11-2 to TRBJ2-7; 7 nucleotides agree with TRBD2. Germline lookup yields CDR1 SGHAT and CDR2 FQNNGV. J gave up 3 bases and V 6 bases, and 8 bases lay outside the gene matches. The CDR3 length is 14 residues. CDR3 loop: CASREIQRDYEQYF. CDR3 nucleotide sequence: TGTGCCAGCAGGGAGATCCAGCGGGACTACGAGCAGTACTTC.

For this clonotype: A much larger clone differs by one base, so this may be a read error. This rearrangement joins TRBV20-1 to TRBJ2-5; a weak D match, TRBD2 (6 bases). CDR3 length: 11 amino acids. The V gene's germline CDR1 is DFQATT and CDR2 SNEGSKA (reference sequence). This CDR3 is CSAERTSGQSF. Written as DNA, the CDR3 is TGCAGTGCGGAAAGGACAAGCGGGCAGTCCTTC.

This clonotype appeared many times. The rearrangement joins TRBV7-2 to TRBJ1-6; D unclear. The V end lost 2 bases, the J end lost 7 bases, and 9 bases lay between the germline ends. The germline CDR1 and CDR2 sequences are SGHTA and FQGNSA. The CDR3 is 14 residues long. This chain's CDR3 is CASSLPVVNSPLHF. In DNA form, the CDR3 reads TGTGCCAGCAGCTTACCAGTAGTAAATTCACCCCTCCACTTT.

Concerning this clonotype: A much larger clone sits a single nucleotide away, making a read error possible. The chain carries TRBV10-2 and TRBJ1-2, with D perhaps matching TRBD1 (5 bases). CDR3 length: 14 residues. Germline assignment: CDR1 WSHSY and CDR2 SAAADI. The CDR3 protein is CASSSPDSLHGHTF. The CDR3 nucleotides read TGTGCCAGCAGTTCCCCCGACAGTCTCCATGGCCACACCTTC.